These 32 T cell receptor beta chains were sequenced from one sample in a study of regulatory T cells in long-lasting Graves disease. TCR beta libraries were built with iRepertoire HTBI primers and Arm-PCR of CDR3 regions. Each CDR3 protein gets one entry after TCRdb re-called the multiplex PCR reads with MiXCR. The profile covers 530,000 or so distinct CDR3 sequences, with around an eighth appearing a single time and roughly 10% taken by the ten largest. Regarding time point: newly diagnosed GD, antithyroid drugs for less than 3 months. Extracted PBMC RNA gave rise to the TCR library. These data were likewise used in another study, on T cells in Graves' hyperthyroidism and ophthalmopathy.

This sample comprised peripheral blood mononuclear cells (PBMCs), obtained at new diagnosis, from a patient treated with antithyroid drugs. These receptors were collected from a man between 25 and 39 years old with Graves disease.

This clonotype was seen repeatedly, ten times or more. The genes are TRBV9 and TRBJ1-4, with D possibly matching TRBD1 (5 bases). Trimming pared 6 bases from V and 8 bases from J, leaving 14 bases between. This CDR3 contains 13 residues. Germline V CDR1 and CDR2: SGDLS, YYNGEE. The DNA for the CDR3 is TGTGCCAGCATGGGAGGGGTTCGCGAAAAACTGTTTTTT. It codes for CASMGGVREKLFF.

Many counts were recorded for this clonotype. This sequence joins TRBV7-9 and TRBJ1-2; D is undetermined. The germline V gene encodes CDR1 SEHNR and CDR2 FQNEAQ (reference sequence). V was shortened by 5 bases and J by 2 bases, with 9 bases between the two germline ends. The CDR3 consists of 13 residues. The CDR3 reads CASSPVANYGYTF. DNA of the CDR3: TGTGCCAGCAGCCCTGTTGCCAACTATGGCTACACCTTC.

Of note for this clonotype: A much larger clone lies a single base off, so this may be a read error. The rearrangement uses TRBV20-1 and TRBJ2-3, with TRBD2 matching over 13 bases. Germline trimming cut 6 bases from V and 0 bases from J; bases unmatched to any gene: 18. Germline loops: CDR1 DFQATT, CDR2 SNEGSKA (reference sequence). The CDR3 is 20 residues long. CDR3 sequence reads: CSATGPRTSGRTSSTDTQYF. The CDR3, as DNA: TGCAGTGCGACAGGCCCCAGGACTAGCGGGAGAACATCGAGCACAGATACGCAGTATTTT.

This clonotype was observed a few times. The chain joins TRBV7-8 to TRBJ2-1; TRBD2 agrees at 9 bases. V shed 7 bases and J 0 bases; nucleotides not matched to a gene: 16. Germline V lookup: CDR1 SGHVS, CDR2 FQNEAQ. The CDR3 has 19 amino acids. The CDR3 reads CASTRGRAGGASSYNEQFF. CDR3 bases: TGTGCCAGCACCCGCGGGCGAGCGGGAGGCGCCAGCTCCTACAATGAGCAGTTCTTC.

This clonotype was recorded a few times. The CDR3 spells CASGLVAGEETQYF. The CDR3 DNA follows: TGTGCTAGTGGTTTGGTGGCGGGGGAAGAGACCCAGTACTTC. The V and J genes are TRBV12-5 and TRBJ2-5; 7 nucleotides line up with TRBD2. The CDR3 has 14 amino acids. Trimming took 0 bases from V and 3 from J; bases not matched to a gene: 1. Germline lookup yields CDR1 LGHNT and CDR2 FRNRAP.

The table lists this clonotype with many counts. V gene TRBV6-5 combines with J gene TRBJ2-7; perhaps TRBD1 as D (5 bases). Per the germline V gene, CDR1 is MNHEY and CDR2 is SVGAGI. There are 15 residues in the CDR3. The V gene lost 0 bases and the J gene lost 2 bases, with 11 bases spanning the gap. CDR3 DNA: TGTGCCAGCAGTTACTCAGACCAGGGTACCTACGAGCAGTACTTC. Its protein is CASSYSDQGTYEQYF.

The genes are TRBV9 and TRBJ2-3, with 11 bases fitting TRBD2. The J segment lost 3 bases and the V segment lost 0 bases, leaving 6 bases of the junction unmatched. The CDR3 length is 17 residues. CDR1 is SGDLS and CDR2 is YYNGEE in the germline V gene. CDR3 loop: CASSVVVAGGPTDTQYF. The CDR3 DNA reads TGTGCCAGCAGCGTAGTGGTAGCGGGAGGGCCAACAGATACGCAGTATTTT.

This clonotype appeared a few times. CDR3 loop: CASSLVGGANEAFF. Here the CDR3 DNA reads TGCGCCAGCAGCTTGGTCGGGGGCGCGAATGAAGCTTTCTTT. This chain links TRBV5-1 with TRBJ1-1, with D maybe TRBD1 (6 bases). V was shortened by 0 bases and J by 7 bases, with 13 bases between the two germline ends. The germline CDR1 and CDR2 sequences are SGHRS and YFSETQ. CDR3 length: 14 residues.

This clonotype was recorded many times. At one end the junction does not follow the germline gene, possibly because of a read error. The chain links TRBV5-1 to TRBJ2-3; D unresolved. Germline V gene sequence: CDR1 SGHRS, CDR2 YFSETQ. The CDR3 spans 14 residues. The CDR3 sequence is CASSLGRSTDTQYF. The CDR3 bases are TGTGCCAGCAGCTTAGGTAGGAGCACAGATACGCAGTATTTT.

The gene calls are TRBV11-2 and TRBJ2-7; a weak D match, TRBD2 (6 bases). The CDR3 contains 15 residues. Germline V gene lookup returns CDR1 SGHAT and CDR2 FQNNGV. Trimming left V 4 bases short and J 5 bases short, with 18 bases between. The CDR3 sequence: CASSSPPDYVNEQYF. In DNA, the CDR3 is TGTGCCAGCAGCTCCCCCCCGGACTATGTAAACGAGCAGTACTTC.

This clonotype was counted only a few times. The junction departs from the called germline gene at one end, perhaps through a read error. The chain's CDR3 is CAIGSNNQPQHF. In nucleotides, the CDR3 is TGTGCCATCGGGTCTAACAATCAGCCCCAGCACTTT. The chain has TRBV2 and TRBJ1-5; no clear D. The CDR3 spans 12 residues. In germline, CDR1 is SNHLY, CDR2 FYNNEI.

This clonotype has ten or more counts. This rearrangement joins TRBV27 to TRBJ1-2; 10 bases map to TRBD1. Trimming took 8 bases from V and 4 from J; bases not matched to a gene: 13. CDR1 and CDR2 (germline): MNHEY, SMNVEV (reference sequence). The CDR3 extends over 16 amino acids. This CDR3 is CASSPLGTGASYGYTF. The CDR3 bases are TGTGCCAGCTCCCCCTTGGGGACAGGGGCCTCCTATGGCTACACCTTC.

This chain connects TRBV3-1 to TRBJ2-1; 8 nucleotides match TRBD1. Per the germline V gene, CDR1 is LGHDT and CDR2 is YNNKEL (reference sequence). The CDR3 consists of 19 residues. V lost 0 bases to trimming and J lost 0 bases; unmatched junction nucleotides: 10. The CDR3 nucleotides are TGTGCCAGCAGCCAAGACAGGACAGGGTGGAGGAGCTCCTACAATGAGCAGTTCTTC. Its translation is CASSQDRTGWRSSYNEQFF.

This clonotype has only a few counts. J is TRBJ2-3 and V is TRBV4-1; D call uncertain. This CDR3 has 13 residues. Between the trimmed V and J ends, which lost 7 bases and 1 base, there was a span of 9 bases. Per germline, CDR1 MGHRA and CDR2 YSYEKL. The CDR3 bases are TGCGCCAGCAAGGGTATGGGCACAGATACGCAGTATTTT. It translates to CASKGMGTDTQYF.

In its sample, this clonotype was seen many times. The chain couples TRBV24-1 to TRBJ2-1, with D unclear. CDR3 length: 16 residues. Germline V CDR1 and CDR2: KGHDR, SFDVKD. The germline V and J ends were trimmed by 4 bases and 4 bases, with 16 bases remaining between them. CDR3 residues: CATSEPLAFGYNEQFF. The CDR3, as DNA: TGTGCCACCAGTGAGCCGCTGGCGTTCGGTTACAATGAGCAGTTCTTC.

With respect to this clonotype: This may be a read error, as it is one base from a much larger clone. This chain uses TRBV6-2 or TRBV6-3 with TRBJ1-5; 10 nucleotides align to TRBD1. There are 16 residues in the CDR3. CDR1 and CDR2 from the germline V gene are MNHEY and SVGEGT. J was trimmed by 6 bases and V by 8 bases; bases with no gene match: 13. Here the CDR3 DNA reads TGTGCCAGCTATGGGGGGCGACAGGGGGCAGCTCAGCCCCAGCATTTT. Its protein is CASYGGRQGAAQPQHF.

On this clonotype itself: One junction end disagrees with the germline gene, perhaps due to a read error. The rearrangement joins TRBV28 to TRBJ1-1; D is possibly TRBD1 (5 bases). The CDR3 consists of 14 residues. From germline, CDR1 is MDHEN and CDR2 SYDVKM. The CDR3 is CVSSLAGRGTEASF. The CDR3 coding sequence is TGTGTCAGCAGTTTGGCGGGTCGGGGCACTGAAGCTTCCTTT.

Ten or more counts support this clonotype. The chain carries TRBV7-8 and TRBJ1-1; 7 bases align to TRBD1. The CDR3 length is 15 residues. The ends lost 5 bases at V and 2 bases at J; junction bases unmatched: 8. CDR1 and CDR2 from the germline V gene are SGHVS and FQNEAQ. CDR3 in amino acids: CASSPSRGLNTEAFF. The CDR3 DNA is TGTGCCAGCAGCCCGTCAAGGGGGCTCAACACTGAAGCTTTCTTT.

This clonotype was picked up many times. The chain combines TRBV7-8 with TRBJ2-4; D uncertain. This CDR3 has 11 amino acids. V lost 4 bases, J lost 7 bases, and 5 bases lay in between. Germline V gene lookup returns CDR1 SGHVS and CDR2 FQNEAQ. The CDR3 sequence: CASSSYNIQYF. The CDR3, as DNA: TGTGCCAGCAGCTCCTATAACATTCAGTACTTC.

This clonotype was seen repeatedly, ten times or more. CDR3 bases: TGCAGCGTTGTAGGGGACAGCTCCTACGAGCAGTACTTC. Translation gives CSVVGDSSYEQYF. This chain connects TRBV29-1 to TRBJ2-7; 7 bases align to TRBD1. Germline V gene lookup returns CDR1 SQVTM and CDR2 ANQGSEA. The V and J ends lost 4 bases and 0 bases, in that order; junction bases with no gene match: 3. The CDR3 length is 13 residues.

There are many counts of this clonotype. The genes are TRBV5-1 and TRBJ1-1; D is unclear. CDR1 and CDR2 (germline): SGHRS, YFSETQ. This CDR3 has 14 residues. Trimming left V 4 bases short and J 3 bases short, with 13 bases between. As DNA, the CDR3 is TGCGCCAGCAGCCCCGGCGCCTGGGACACTGAAGCTTTCTTT. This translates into CASSPGAWDTEAFF.

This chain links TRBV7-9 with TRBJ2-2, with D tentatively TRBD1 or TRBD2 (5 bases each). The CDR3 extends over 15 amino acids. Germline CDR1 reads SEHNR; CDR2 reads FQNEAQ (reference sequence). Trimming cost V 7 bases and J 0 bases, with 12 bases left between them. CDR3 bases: TGTGCCAGCACCCACAGGACTTCGAACACCGGGGAGCTGTTTTTT. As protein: CASTHRTSNTGELFF.

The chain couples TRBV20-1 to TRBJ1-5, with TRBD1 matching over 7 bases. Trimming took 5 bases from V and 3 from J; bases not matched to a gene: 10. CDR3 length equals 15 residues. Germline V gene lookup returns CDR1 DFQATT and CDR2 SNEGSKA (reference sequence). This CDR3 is CSAGGATGPNQPQHF. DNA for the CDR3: TGCAGTGCTGGGGGCGCGACAGGGCCCAATCAGCCCCAGCATTTT.

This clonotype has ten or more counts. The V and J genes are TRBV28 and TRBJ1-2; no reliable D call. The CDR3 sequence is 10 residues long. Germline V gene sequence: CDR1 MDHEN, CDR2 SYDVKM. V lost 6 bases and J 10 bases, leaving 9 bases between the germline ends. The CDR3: CASSSADYTF. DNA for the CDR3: TGTGCCAGCAGCTCAGCTGACTACACCTTC.

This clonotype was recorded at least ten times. CDR3 sequence: CASSYSKGGAGANVLTF. Written as DNA, the CDR3 is TGTGCCAGCAGTTACTCGAAGGGGGGAGCTGGGGCCAACGTCCTGACTTTC. The chain recombines TRBV6-5 with TRBJ2-6; D assignment may be TRBD1 or TRBD2 (6 bases each). CDR3 length: 17 amino acids. Germline CDR1 and CDR2: MNHEY and SVGAGI. V dropped 0 bases and J dropped 2 bases, with 11 bases sitting between them.

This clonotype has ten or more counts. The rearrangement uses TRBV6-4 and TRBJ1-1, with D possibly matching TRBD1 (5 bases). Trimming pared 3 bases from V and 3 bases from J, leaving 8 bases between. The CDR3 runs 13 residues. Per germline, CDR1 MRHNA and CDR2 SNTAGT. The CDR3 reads CASSELGDTEAFF. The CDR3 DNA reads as TGTGCCAGCAGTGAACTGGGGGACACTGAAGCTTTCTTT.

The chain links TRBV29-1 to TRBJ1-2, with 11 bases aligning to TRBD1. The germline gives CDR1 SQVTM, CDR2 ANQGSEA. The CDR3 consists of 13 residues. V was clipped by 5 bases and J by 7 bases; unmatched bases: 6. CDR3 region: CSVPGQGEIGYTF. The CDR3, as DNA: TGCAGCGTTCCGGGACAGGGGGAAATTGGCTACACCTTC.

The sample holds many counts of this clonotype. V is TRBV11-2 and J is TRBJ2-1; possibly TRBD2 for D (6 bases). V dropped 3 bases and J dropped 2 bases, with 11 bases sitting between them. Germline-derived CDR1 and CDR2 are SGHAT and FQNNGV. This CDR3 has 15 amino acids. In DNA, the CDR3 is TGTGCCAGCAGCTTGACTAGGCCCCCCTACAATGAGCAGTTCTTC. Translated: CASSLTRPPYNEQFF. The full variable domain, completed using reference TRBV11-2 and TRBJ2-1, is EAGVAQSPRYKIIEKRQSVAFWCNPISGHATLYWYQQILGQGPKLLIQFQNNGVVDDSQLPKDRFSAERLKGVDSTLKIQPAKLEDSAVYLCASSLTRPPYNEQFFGPGTRLTVL.

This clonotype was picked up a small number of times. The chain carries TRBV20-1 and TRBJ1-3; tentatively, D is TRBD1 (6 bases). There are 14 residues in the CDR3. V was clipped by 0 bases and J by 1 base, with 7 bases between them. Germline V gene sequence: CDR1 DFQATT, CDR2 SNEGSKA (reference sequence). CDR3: CSAREQGSGNTIYF. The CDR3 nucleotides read TGCAGTGCTAGAGAACAGGGATCTGGAAACACCATATATTTT.

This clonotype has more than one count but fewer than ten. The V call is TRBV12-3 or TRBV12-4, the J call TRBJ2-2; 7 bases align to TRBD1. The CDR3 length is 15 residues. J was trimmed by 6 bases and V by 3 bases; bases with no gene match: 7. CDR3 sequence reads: CASSFDERGPGELFF. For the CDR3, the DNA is TGTGCCAGCAGTTTCGATGAGAGGGGGCCCGGGGAGCTGTTTTTT.

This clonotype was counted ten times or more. CDR3 sequence: CASSSSRGGSGELFF. DNA of the CDR3: TGTGCCAGCAGCTCATCCCGAGGGGGCTCTGGGGAGCTGTTTTTT. This chain joins TRBV7-3 and TRBJ2-2, with 7 nucleotides matching TRBD1. Per the germline V gene, CDR1 is SGHTA and CDR2 is FQGTGA. The CDR3 length is 15 residues. With V trimmed by 4 bases and J by 8 bases, 10 bases remained unmatched.

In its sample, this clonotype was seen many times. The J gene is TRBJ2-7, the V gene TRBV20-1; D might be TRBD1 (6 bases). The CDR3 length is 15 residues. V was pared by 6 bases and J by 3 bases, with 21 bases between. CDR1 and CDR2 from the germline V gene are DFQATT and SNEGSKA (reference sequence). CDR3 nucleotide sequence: TGCAGTGCCCCAGAATGGGGGCGCGAAGTCTACGAGCAGTACTTC. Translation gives CSAPEWGREVYEQYF.